The clone carrying this T cell receptor (beta chain) was picked up many times. This entry is derived from a study of T cells in Graves' hyperthyroidism and ophthalmopathy. TCR beta CDR3 sequences were amplified from RNA transcripts. With the HTBI primer set, the TCR CDR3 went through a first round of RT-PCR. TCRdb ran MiXCR on the multiplex PCR reads and lists one entry per CDR3 protein. Among about 480,000 distinct CDR3 sequences listed, 22% were seen once. Each diagnosis was grounded in clinical symptoms, serum thyroxine and TRAb, thyroid ultrasound, and orbital computed tomography. This clonotype originated in a woman in her 70s with Graves' ophthalmopathy. The sample consisted of blood.

CDR3 amino acids: CAWSVGDDTQYF. CDR3 sequence (DNA): TGTGCCTGGAGTGTGGGGGATGATACGCAGTATTTT. J is TRBJ2-3 and V is TRBV30; D may correspond to TRBD1 or TRBD2 (5 bases each). Between the trimmed V and J ends, which lost 0 bases and 6 bases, there was a span of 7 bases. The CDR3 consists of 12 residues. CDR1 is GTSNPN, CDR2 SVGIG, per germline (reference sequence). The variable domain in full, with the rest retrieved from reference TRBV30 and TRBJ2-3, is SQTIHQWPATLVQPVGSPLSLECTVEGTSNPNLYWYRQAAGRGLQLLFYSVGIGQISSEVPQNLSASRPQDRQFILSSKKLLLSDSGFYLCAWSVGDDTQYFGPGTRLTVL.